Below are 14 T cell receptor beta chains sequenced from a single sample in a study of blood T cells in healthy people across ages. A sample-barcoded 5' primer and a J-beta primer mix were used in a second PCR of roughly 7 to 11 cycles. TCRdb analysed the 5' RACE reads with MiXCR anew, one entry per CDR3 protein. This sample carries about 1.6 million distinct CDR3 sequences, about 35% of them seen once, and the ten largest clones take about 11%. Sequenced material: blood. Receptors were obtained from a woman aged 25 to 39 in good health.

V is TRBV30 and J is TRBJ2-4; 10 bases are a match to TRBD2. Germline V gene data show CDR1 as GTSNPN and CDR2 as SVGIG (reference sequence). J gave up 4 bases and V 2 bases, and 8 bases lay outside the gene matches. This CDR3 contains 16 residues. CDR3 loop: CAWSPGLAESKNIQYF. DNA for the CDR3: TGTGCCTGGAGTCCCGGACTAGCGGAGTCTAAAAACATTCAGTACTTC.

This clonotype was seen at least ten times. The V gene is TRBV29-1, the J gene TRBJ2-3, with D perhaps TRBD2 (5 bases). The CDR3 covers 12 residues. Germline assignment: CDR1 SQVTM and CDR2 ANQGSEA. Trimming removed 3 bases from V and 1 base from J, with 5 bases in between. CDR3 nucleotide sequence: TGCAGCGTTGAGGAGGGCACAGATACGCAGTATTTT. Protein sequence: CSVEEGTDTQYF.

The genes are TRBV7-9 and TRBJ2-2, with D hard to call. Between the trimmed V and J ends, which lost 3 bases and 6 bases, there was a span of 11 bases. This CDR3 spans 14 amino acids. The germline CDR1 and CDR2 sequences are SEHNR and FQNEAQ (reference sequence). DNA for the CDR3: TGTGCCAGCAGCTTTGGAGTAACACCCGGGGAGCTGTTTTTT. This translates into CASSFGVTPGELFF.

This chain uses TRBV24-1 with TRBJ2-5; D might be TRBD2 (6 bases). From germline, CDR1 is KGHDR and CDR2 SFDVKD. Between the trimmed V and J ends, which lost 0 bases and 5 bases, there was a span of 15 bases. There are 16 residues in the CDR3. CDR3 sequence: CATSDLVRGSGETQYF. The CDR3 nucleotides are TGTGCCACCAGTGATTTGGTTCGGGGGTCTGGCGAGACCCAGTACTTC.

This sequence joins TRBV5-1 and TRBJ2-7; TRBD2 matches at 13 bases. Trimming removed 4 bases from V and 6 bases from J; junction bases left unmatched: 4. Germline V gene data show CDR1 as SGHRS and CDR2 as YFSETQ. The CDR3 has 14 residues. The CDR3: CASSQTSGGTEQYF. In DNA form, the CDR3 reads TGCGCCAGCAGCCAGACTAGCGGGGGGACCGAGCAGTACTTC.

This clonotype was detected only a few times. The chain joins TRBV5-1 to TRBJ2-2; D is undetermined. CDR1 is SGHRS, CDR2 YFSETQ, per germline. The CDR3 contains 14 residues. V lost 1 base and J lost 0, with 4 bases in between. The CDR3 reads CASSLMSNTGELFF. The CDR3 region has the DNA TGCGCCAGCAGCTTGATGTCGAACACCGGGGAGCTGTTTTTT.

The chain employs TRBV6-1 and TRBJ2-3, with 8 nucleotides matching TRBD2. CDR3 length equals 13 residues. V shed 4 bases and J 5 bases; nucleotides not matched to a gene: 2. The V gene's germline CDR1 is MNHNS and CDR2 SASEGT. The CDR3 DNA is TGTGCCAGCAGTGTAGCGGGGATAGATACGCAGTATTTT. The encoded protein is CASSVAGIDTQYF.

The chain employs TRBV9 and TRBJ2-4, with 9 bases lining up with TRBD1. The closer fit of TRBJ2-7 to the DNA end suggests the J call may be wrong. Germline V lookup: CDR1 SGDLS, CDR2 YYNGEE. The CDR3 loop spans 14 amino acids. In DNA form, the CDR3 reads TGTGCCAGCAGCGTAGAACAGGGGGCGGGCGAGCAGTACTTC. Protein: CASSVEQGAGEQYF.

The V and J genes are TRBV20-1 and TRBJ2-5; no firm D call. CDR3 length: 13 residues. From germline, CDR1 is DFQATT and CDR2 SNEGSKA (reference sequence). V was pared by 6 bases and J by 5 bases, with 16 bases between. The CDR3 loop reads CSAKSSEEETQYF. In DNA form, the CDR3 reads TGCAGTGCAAAGTCTTCGGAAGAGGAGACCCAGTACTTC.

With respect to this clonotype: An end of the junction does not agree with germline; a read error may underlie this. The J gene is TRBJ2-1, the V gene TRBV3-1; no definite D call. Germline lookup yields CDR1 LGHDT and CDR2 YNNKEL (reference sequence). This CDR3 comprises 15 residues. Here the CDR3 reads CTSSQDGQSYNEQFF. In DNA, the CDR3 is TGTACCAGCAGCCAAGACGGGCAGTCCTACAATGAGCAGTTCTTC.

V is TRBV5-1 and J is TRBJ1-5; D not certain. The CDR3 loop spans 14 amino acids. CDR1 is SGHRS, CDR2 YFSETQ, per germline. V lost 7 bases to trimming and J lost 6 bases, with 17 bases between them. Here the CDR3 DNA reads TGCGCCAGCCCGGTGCCAAGTTCGGGTCAGCCCCAGCATTTT. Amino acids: CASPVPSSGQPQHF.

DNA for the CDR3: TGCAGCGTTGAAGTGGGTCACGAGCAGTACTTC. Translation: CSVEVGHEQYF. The chain recombines TRBV29-1 with TRBJ2-7; D gene uncertain. Germline V gene lookup returns CDR1 SQVTM and CDR2 ANQGSEA. Trimming took off 1 base at V and 5 bases at J, with 6 bases between the two ends. CDR3 length equals 11 residues.

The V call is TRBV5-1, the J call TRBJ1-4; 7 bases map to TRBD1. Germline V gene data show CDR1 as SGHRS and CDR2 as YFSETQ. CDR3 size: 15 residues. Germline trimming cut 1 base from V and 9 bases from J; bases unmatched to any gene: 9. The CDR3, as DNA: TGCGCCAGCAGCTTGTTGAACACAGGGGATCAAAAACTGTTTTTT. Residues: CASSLLNTGDQKLFF.

Here the CDR3 reads CASSVLQGASYGYTF. As DNA, the CDR3 is TGTGCCAGCAGCGTCTTACAGGGGGCGAGCTATGGCTACACCTTC. V is TRBV11-2 and J is TRBJ1-2; 9 nucleotides agree with TRBD1. This CDR3 comprises 15 residues. Germline assignment: CDR1 SGHAT and CDR2 FQNNGV. Trimming took 5 bases from V and 4 from J; bases not matched to a gene: 8.